Each of the 21 T cell receptor beta chains below was sequenced from the same sample in a study of T cell repertoires in cytomegalovirus infection. TCRdb reanalysed the reads using MiXCR and keeps one entry per CDR3 protein. The table shows some 920,000 distinct CDR3 sequences, with approximately 31% occurring only once. The antigens for these receptors are not known. Specimen: cultured CD8+ T cells from PBMCs, collected from culture after CMV antigen stimulation. All receptors come from a human donor in good health (CMV status not recorded). Some clones in this sample may be carry-over from other donors' samples.

This rearrangement joins TRBV14 to TRBJ1-1; no firm D call. Trimming removed 0 bases from V and 3 bases from J, with 5 bases in between. The CDR3 loop spans 13 amino acids. Germline values: CDR1 SGHDN, CDR2 FVKESK. The CDR3, as DNA: TGTGCCAGCAGCCAAGAAACGTACACTGAAGCTTTCTTT. Amino acids: CASSQETYTEAFF.

CDR3 nucleotides: TGTGCCAGCAGTTTAGGCGGTGAATCCTACGAGCAGTACGTC. Encoded protein: CASSLGGESYEQYV. V usage is TRBV27 and J usage is TRBJ2-7; D not resolved. This CDR3 is built from 14 residues. V was pared by 2 bases and J by 1 base, with 9 bases between. CDR1 and CDR2 (germline): MNHEY, SMNVEV (reference sequence).

The chain links TRBV4-3 to TRBJ2-2, with D possibly TRBD1 on 5 matching bases. The V gene's germline CDR1 is LGHNA and CDR2 YSLEER. This CDR3 comprises 16 residues. The V end lost 8 bases, the J end lost 1 base, and 17 bases lay between the germline ends. The CDR3 is CASRERGQGNTGELFF. CDR3 DNA sequence: TGCGCCAGCCGCGAACGTGGCCAGGGGAACACCGGGGAGCTGTTTTTT.

The chain joins TRBV6-5 to TRBJ1-1; 7 nucleotides match TRBD1. The CDR3 totals 11 residues. V trimming: 8 bases; J trimming: 11 bases; junction bases outside the gene matches: 8. The germline CDR1 and CDR2 sequences are MNHEY and SVGAGI. The CDR3 DNA is TGTGCCAGCCTGACAGGGAGGGAGGCTTTCTTT. Translating gives CASLTGREAFF.

The V and J genes are TRBV6-1 and TRBJ2-6; D may be TRBD2 (5 bases). The germline V and J ends were trimmed by 4 bases and 2 bases, with 6 bases remaining between them. The CDR3 has 14 residues. Germline-derived CDR1 and CDR2 are MNHNS and SASEGT. The CDR3 DNA sequence: TGTGCCAGCAGTGGAGGGACTGGGGCCAACGTCCTGACTTTC. Its protein product is CASSGGTGANVLTF.

The sample holds a few counts of this clonotype. This sequence joins TRBV28 and TRBJ2-3; no definite D call. The germline V and J ends were trimmed by 6 bases and 2 bases, with 9 bases remaining between them. Germline V gives CDR1 MDHEN, CDR2 SYDVKM. This CDR3 contains 13 residues. CDR3 nucleotides: TGTGCCAGCAGAGACGGAGTCACAGATACGCAGTATTTT. Translating it yields CASRDGVTDTQYF.

This clonotype has only a few counts. J is TRBJ2-5 and V is TRBV7-2; TRBD2 aligns across 10 bases. Per the germline V gene, CDR1 is SGHTA and CDR2 is FQGNSA. CDR3 length: 18 residues. V gave up 5 bases and J gave up 3 bases; unmatched junction bases: 15. CDR3 sequence: CASSASGAGGLVEETQYF. The CDR3 coding sequence is TGTGCCAGCAGCGCGTCCGGAGCGGGGGGGCTGGTAGAAGAGACCCAGTACTTC.

The chain is built from TRBV12-3 or TRBV12-4 and TRBJ2-1; 9 bases are shared with TRBD2. The trim removed 7 bases at V and 7 bases at J, leaving 14 bases unmatched. The CDR3 contains 16 residues. The CDR3 loop is CASTRAAGGLSNEQFF. The CDR3, as DNA: TGTGCCAGCACTCGAGCCGCGGGGGGGCTTTCGAATGAGCAGTTCTTC.

V usage is TRBV7-8 and J usage is TRBJ2-3; possible D gene TRBD2, 5 bases. Per germline, CDR1 SGHVS and CDR2 FQNEAQ. The CDR3 is 16 amino acids. V was pared by 0 bases and J by 2 bases, with 12 bases between. The CDR3, as DNA: TGTGCCAGCAGCTTAGCAATAACGGAGGTCACAGATACGCAGTATTTT. It yields the protein CASSLAITEVTDTQYF.

CDR3 in amino acids: CASRSDRRYNEKLFF. The CDR3 DNA reads as TGTGCCAGCAGAAGTGACAGGCGATACAATGAAAAACTGTTTTTT. The gene calls are TRBV27 and TRBJ1-4; perhaps TRBD1 as D (6 bases). CDR3 size: 15 residues. V lost 6 bases and J 5 bases, leaving 16 bases between the germline ends. Germline-derived CDR1 and CDR2 are MNHEY and SMNVEV (reference sequence).

This chain connects TRBV4-2 to TRBJ1-2; no firm D call. Between the trimmed V and J ends, which lost 0 bases and 8 bases, there was a span of 10 bases. The germline V gene encodes CDR1 LGHNA and CDR2 YNFKEQ. The CDR3 contains 13 residues. In DNA, the CDR3 is TGTGCCAGCAGCCAAGAGGTAGGAGGAGGCTACACCTTC. This encodes CASSQEVGGGYTF.

Points on this clonotype: A much larger clonotype is one base distant, so this may be a read error. The rearrangement uses TRBV7-4 and TRBJ2-7; D is possibly TRBD2 (5 bases). In germline, CDR1 is SGHVT, CDR2 SQSDAQ. The CDR3 has 10 amino acids. CDR3 nucleotide sequence: TGTGTCAGCGGATCCTACGAGCAGTACTTC. Encoded protein: CVSGSYEQYF.

This sequence joins TRBV20-1 and TRBJ2-2; TRBD1 aligns across 7 bases. The CDR3 runs 16 residues. Germline-derived CDR1 and CDR2 are DFQATT and SNEGSKA (reference sequence). V lost 0 bases and J lost 1; bases outside the gene matches: 5. Here the CDR3 DNA reads TGCAGTGCTAGAGATGGTCGGACAGGGAACACCGGGGAGCTGTTTTTT. It is translated as CSARDGRTGNTGELFF.

This clonotype was seen a handful of times. V usage is TRBV7-6 and J usage is TRBJ2-2; 8 nucleotides align to TRBD2. From germline, CDR1 is SGHVS and CDR2 FNYEAQ. Losses at the gene ends were 0 bases for V and 4 bases for J; bases not matched to a gene: 7. The CDR3 runs to 17 residues. CDR3: CASSLAGRGDRTGELFF. The CDR3, as DNA: TGTGCCAGCAGCTTAGCTGGGCGGGGGGACCGCACCGGGGAGCTGTTTTTT.

The chain links TRBV6-2 or TRBV6-3 to TRBJ2-2; D might be TRBD1 or TRBD2, each matching 6 bases. This CDR3 comprises 17 residues. The V gene's germline CDR1 is MNHEY and CDR2 SVGEGT. Deletions cut 0 bases from V and 0 bases from J, with 11 bases between. The CDR3, as DNA: TGTGCCAGCAGTTACTCTGGTCGGGGGCCGAACACCGGGGAGCTGTTTTTT. Protein product: CASSYSGRGPNTGELFF.

There are many counts of this clonotype. The chain has TRBV12-3 or TRBV12-4 and TRBJ2-1; D gene uncertain. V dropped 3 bases and J dropped 8 bases, with 11 bases sitting between them. The length of the CDR3 is 13 residues. CDR3 sequence (DNA): TGTGCCAGCAGTTTGGAAAGGCTCGATGAGCAGTTCTTC. As protein: CASSLERLDEQFF.

Only a few counts were recorded for this clonotype. V gene TRBV27 combines with J gene TRBJ1-6, with TRBD1 matching over 11 bases. Trimming cost V 5 bases and J 6 bases; bases outside gene matches: 9. The V gene's germline CDR1 is MNHEY and CDR2 SMNVEV (reference sequence). This CDR3 is built from 17 residues. As DNA, the CDR3 is TGTGCCAGCAGTACGTGGACAGGGGGCATTAGTAATTCACCCCTCCACTTT. This translates into CASSTWTGGISNSPLHF.

Ten or more counts support this clonotype. This chain joins TRBV6-5 and TRBJ2-1, with 7 bases fitting TRBD2. CDR3 length: 16 amino acids. The germline CDR1 and CDR2 sequences are MNHEY and SVGAGI. Losses at the gene ends were 0 bases for V and 3 bases for J; bases not matched to a gene: 5. As DNA, the CDR3 is TGTGCCAGCAGTTACTCGGAGCGGGGCCTCTACAATGAGCAGTTCTTC. Translation gives CASSYSERGLYNEQFF.

This clonotype came up a few times. The J gene is TRBJ1-2, the V gene TRBV7-9; D call uncertain. The ends were cut back, 6 bases at V and 7 bases at J, with 15 bases in the middle. CDR3 length: 13 residues. Germline CDR1 and CDR2: SEHNR and FQNEAQ (reference sequence). CDR3 region: CASRESRTLGYTF. In DNA, the CDR3 is TGTGCCAGCAGGGAATCGAGGACCCTTGGCTACACCTTC. The complete variable domain, with remaining parts taken from reference TRBV7-9 and TRBJ1-2, reads DTGVSQNPRHKITKRGQNVTFRCDPISEHNRLYWYRQTLGQGPEFLTYFQNEAQLEKSRLLSDRFSAERPKGSFSTLEIQRTEQGDSAMYLCASRESRTLGYTFGSGTRLTVV.

This clonotype was recorded a few times. J is TRBJ2-3 and V is TRBV7-2, with D unclear. The CDR3 contains 15 residues. Looked up from germline, CDR1 is SGHTA and CDR2 is FQGNSA. Trimming cost V 1 base and J 6 bases, with 14 bases left between them. In DNA form, the CDR3 reads TGTGCCAGCAGCTTAGTGGGCCTGTACCCCGATACGCAGTATTTT. Translating gives CASSLVGLYPDTQYF.

This clonotype was detected only a few times. The J gene is TRBJ1-4, the V gene TRBV20-1, with D possibly being TRBD1 (5 bases). Germline V gives CDR1 DFQATT, CDR2 SNEGSKA (reference sequence). The CDR3 runs 12 residues. The V end was cut by 2 bases, the J end by 4 bases, with 5 bases between. This chain's CDR3 is CSARQGNEKLFF. DNA for the CDR3: TGCAGTGCTAGACAGGGTAATGAAAAACTGTTTTTT.